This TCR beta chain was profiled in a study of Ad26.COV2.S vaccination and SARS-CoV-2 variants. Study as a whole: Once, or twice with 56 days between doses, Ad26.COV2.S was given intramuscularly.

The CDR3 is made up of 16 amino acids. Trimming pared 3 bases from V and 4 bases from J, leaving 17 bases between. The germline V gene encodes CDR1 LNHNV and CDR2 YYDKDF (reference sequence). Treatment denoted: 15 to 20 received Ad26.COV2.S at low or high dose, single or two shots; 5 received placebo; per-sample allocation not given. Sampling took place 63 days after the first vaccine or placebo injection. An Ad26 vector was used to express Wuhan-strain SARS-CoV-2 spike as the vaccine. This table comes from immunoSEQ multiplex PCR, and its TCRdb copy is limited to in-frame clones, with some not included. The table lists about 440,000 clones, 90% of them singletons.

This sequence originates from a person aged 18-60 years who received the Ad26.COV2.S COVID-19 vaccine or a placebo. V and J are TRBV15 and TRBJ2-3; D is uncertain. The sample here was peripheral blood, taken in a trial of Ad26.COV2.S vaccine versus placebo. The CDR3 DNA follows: TGTGCCACCAGCAGCGTTCGGCTTCTTCGGGCAGATACGCAGTATTTT. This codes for CATSSVRLLRADTQYF. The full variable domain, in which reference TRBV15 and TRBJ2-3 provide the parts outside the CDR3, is DAMVIQNPRYQVTQFGKPVTLSCSQTLNHNVMYWYQQKSSQAPKLLFHYYDKDFNNEADTPDNFQSRRPNTSFCFLDIRSPGLGDTAMYLCATSSVRLLRADTQYFGPGTRLTVL.